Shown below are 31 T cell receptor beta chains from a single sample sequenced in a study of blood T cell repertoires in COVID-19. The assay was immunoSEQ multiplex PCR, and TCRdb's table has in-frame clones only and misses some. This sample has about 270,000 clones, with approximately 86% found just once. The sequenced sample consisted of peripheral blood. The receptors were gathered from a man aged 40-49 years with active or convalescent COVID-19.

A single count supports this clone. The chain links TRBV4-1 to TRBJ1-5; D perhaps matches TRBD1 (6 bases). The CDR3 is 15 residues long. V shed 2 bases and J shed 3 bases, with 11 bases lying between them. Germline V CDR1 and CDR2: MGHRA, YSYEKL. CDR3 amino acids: CASSQQQGANQPQHF. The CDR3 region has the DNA TGCGCCAGCAGCCAACAACAGGGAGCCAATCAGCCCCAGCATTTT.

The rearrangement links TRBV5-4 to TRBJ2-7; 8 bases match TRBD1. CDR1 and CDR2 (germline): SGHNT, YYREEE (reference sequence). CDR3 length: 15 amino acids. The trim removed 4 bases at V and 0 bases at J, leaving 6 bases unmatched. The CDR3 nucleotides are TGTGCCAGCAGCATCCCGGGACAGGCCTCCTACGAGCAGTACTTC. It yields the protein CASSIPGQASYEQYF.

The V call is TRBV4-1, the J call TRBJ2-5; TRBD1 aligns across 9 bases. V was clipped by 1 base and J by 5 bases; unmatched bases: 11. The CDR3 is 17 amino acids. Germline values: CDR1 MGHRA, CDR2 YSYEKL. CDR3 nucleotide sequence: TGCGCCAGCAGCCAAGCTCCGGGACAGGGCTCCAGGGAGACCCAGTACTTC. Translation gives CASSQAPGQGSRETQYF.

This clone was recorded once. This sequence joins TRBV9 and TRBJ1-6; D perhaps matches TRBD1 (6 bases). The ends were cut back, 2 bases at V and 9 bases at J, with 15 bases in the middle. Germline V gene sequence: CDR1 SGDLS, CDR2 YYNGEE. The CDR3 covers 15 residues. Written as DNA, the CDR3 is TGTGCCAGCAGCGTCTCCGGGACAACGTTTTCACCCCTCCACTTT. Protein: CASSVSGTTFSPLHF.

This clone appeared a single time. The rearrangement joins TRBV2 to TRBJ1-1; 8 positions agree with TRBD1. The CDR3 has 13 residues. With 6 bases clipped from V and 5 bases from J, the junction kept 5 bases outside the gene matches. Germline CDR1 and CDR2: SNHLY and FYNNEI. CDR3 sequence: CASSWTGLTEAFF. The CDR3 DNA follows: TGTGCCAGCAGCTGGACAGGGCTTACTGAAGCTTTCTTT.

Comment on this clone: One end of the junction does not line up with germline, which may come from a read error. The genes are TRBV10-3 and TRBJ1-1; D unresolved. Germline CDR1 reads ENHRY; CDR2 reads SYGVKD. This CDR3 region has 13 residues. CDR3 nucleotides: TGTGCCATCGGTGACGACATGAACACTGAAGCTTTCTTT. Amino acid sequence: CAIGDDMNTEAFF.

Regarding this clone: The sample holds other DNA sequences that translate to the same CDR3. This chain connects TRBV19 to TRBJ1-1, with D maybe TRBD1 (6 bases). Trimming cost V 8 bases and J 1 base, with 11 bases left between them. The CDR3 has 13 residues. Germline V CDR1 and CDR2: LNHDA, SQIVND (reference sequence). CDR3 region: CASSDRPNTEAFF. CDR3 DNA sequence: TGTGCCAGTTCAGACAGGCCGAACACTGAAGCTTTCTTT. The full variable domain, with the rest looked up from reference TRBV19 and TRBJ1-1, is DGGITQSPKYLFRKEGQNVTLSCEQNLNHDAMYWYRQDPGQGLRLIYYSQIVNDFQKGDIAEGYSVSREKKESFPLTVTSAQKNPTAFYLCASSDRPNTEAFFGQGTRLTVV.

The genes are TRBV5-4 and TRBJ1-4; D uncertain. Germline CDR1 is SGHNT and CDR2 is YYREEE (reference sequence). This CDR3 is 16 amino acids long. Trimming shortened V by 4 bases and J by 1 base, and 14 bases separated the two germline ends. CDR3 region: CASSGGSEGTNEKLFF. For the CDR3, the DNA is TGTGCCAGCAGCGGCGGTTCGGAAGGAACTAATGAAAAACTGTTTTTT.

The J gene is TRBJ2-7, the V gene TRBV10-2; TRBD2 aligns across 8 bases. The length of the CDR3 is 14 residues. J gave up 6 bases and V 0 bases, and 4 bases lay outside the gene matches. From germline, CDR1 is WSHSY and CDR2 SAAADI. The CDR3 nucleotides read TGCGCCAGCAGTGAGTCGACCCGGGGGGGCGAGCAGTACTTC. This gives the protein CASSESTRGGEQYF.

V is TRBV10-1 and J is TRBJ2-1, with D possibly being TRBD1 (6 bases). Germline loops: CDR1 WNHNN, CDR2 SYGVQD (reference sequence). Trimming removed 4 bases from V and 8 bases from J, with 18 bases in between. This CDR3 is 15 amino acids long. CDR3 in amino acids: CASSARAGVVYEQFF. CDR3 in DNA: TGCGCCAGCAGTGCCCGGGCAGGGGTGGTCTATGAGCAGTTCTTC.

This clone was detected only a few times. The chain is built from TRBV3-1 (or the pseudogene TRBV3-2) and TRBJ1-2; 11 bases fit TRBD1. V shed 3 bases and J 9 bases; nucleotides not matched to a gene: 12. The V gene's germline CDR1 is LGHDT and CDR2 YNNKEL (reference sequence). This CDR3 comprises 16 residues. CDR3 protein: CASSQTPRGQGVSYTF. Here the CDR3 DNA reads TGTGCCAGCAGCCAGACCCCTAGGGGACAGGGGGTGAGCTACACCTTC.

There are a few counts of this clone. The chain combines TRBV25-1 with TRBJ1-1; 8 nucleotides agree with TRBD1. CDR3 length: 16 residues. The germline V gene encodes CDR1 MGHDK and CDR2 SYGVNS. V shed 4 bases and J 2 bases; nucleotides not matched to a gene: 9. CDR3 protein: CASSVPGGAGNTEAFF. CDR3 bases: TGTGCCAGCAGTGTTCCAGGGGGCGCAGGAAACACTGAAGCTTTCTTT.

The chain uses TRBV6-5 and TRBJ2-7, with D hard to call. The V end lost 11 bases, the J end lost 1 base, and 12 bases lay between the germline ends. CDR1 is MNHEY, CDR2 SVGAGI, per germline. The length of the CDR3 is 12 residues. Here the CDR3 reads CAGGTESYEQYF. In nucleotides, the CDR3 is TGTGCCGGCGGCACTGAGTCCTACGAGCAGTACTTC.

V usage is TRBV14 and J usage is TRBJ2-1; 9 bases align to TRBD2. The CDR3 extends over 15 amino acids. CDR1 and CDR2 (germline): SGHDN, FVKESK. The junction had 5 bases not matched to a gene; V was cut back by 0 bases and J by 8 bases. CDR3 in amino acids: CASSQELAGLHEQFF. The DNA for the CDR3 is TGTGCCAGCAGCCAAGAACTAGCGGGCTTACATGAGCAGTTCTTC.

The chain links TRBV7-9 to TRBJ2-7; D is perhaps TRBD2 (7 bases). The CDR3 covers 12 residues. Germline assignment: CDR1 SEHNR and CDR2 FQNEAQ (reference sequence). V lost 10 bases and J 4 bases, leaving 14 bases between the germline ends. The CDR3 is CATGGAAYEQYF. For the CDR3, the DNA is TGTGCCACGGGGGGCGCGGCGTACGAGCAGTACTTC.

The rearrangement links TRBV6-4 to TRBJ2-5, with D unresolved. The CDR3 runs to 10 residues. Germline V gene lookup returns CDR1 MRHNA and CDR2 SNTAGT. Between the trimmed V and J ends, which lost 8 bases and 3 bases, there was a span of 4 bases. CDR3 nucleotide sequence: TGTGCCAGCCCAGAAGAGACCCAGTACTTC. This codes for CASPEETQYF.

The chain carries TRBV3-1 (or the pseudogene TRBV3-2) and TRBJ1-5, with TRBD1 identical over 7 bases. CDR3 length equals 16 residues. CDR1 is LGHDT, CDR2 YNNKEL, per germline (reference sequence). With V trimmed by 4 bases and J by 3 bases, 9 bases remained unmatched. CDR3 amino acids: CASSRTGTAYNQPQHF. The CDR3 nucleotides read TGTGCCAGCAGCCGGACCGGGACAGCTTACAATCAGCCCCAGCATTTT.

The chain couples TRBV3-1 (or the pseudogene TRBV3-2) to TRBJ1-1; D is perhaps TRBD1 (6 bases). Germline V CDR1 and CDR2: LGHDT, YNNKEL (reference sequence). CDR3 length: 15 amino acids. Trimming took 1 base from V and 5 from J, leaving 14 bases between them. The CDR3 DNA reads TGTGCCAGCAGCCAAGTTGGGGGGGGCAGGACTGAAGCTTTCTTT. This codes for CASSQVGGGRTEAFF.

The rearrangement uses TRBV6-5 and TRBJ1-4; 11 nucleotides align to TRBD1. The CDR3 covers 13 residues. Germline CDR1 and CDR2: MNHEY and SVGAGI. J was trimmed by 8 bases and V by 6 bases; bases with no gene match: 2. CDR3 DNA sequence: TGTGCCAGCAGGGACAGGGGGCGCGAAAAACTGTTTTTT. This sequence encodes CASRDRGREKLFF.

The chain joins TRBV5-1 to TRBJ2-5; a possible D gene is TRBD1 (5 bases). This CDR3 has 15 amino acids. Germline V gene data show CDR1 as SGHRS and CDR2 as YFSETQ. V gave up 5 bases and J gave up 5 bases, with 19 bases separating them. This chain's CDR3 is CASRAVGPSGETQYF. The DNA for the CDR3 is TGCGCCAGCAGGGCTGTAGGGCCCTCAGGGGAGACCCAGTACTTC.

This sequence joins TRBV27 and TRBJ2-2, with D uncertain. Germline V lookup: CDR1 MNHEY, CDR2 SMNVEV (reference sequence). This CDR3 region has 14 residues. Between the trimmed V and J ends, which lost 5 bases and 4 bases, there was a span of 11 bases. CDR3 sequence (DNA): TGTGCCAGCAGTCCTCTGCGAGTCACCGGGGAGCTGTTTTTT. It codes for CASSPLRVTGELFF.

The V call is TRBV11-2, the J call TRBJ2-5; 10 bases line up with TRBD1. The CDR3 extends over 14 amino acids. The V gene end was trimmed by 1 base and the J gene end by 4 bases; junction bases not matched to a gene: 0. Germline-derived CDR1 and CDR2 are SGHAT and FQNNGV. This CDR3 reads CASSLGTGGETQYF. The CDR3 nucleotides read TGTGCCAGCAGCTTAGGGACAGGGGGAGAGACCCAGTACTTC.

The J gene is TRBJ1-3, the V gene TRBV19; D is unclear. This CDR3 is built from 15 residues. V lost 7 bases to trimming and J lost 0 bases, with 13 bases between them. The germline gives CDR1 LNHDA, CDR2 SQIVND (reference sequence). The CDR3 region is CASTFSDNSGNTIYF. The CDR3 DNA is TGTGCCAGTACCTTTAGCGACAACTCTGGAAACACCATATATTTT.

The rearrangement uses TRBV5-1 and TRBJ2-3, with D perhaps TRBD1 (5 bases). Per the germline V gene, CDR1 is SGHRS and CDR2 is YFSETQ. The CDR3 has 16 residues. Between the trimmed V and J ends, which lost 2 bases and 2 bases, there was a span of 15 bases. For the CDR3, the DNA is TGCGCCAGCAGCTTCGTACAGGACCCTTTCACAGATACGCAGTATTTT. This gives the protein CASSFVQDPFTDTQYF.

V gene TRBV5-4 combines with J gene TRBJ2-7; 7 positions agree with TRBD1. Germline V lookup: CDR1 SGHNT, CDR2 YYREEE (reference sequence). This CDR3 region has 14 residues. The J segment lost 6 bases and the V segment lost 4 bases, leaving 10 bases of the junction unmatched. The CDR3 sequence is CASSRDRVDSEQYF. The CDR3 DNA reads TGTGCCAGCAGCCGAGACAGGGTGGATTCCGAGCAGTACTTC.

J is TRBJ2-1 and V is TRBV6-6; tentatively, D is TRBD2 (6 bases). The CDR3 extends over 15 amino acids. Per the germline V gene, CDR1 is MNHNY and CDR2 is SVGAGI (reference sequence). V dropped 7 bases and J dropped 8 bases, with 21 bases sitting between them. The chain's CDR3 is CASTSEGWALDEQFF. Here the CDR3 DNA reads TGTGCCAGCACTAGCGAAGGCTGGGCTCTGGATGAGCAGTTCTTC.

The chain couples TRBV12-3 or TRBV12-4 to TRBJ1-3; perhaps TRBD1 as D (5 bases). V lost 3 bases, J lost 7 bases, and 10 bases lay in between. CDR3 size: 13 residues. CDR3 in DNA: TGTGCCAGCAGTTTGGGGGGAGGGAACACCATATATTTT. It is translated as CASSLGGGNTIYF.

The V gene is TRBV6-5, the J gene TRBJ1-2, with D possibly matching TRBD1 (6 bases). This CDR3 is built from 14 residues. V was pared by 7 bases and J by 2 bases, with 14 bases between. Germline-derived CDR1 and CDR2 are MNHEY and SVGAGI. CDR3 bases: TGTGCCAGCACCCCCGGGACACCGAACTATGGCTACACCTTC. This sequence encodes CASTPGTPNYGYTF.

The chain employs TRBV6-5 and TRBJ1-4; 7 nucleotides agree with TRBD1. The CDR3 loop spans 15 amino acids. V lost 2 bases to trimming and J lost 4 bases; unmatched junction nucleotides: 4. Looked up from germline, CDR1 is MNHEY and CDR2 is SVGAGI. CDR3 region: CASSYRGQDNEKLFF. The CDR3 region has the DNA TGTGCCAGCAGTTACCGAGGACAGGATAATGAAAAACTGTTTTTT.

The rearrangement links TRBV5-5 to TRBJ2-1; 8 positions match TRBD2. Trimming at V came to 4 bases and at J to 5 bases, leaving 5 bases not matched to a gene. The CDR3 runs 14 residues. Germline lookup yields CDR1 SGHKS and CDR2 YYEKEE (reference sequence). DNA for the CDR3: TGTGCCAGCAGCCCGGGAGGGCCGAACAATGAGCAGTTCTTC. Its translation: CASSPGGPNNEQFF.

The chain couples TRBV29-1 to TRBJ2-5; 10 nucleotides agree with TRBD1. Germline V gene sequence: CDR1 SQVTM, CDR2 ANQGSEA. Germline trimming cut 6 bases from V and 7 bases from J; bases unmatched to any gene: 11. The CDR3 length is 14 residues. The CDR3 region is CSVRGQGDVRTQYF. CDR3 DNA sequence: TGCAGCGTGCGTGGACAGGGGGATGTGAGGACCCAGTACTTC. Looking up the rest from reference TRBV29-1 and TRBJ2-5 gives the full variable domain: SAVISQKPSRDICQRGTSLTIQCQVDSQVTMMFWYRQQPGQSLTLIATANQGSEATYESGFVIDKFPISRPNLTFSTLTVSNMSPEDSSIYLCSVRGQGDVRTQYFGPGTRLLVL.